The following is a T cell receptor (beta chain) sequence with its context. What it binds is unknown. These data are taken from a study of T cells in Graves' hyperthyroidism and ophthalmopathy. Researchers barred patients who had uncontrolled infection, other autoimmune disease, pregnancy or lactation. Diagnosing involved the use of clinical symptoms, serum thyroxine and TRAb, thyroid ultrasound and orbital computed tomography. Overall study findings and caveats: In the analysis, a 13 V-J model separated ophthalmopathy from stable hyperthyroidism.

Amplification yielded TCR beta CDR3 regions, with RNA transcripts as the source. The HTBI set primed first-round TCR CDR3 RT-PCR. TCRdb reprocessed the multiplex PCR reads with MiXCR, giving one entry per CDR3 protein. Here the sample spans a few hundred thousand distinct CDR3 sequences, approximately 17% being singletons. The CDR3 sequence is 13 residues long. V lost 7 bases and J 2 bases, leaving 11 bases between the germline ends. CDR1 and CDR2 (germline): MNHEY, SMNVEV (reference sequence). The chain uses TRBV27 and TRBJ2-5; no clear D gene. The receptor's source is a man aged 18 to 30 with Graves' ophthalmopathy. Sequences were obtained from blood. The CDR3 sequence: CASKGDGQETQYF. The CDR3 DNA is TGTGCCAGCAAGGGCGACGGACAAGAGACCCAGTACTTC.